This TCR beta chain was profiled in a study of CD8 T cells in Susac syndrome. Random hexamers were used to reverse transcribe about 0.5 to 1 ug of RNA. From the immunoSEQ multiplex PCR reads, TCRdb called clonotypes with MiXCR, one entry per CDR3 protein. The data contain some 94,000 distinct CDR3 sequences, about 94% of them singletons. CDR1 is MNHEY and CDR2 is SMNVEV in the germline V gene (reference sequence). V shed 7 bases and J 4 bases; nucleotides not matched to a gene: 5. The CDR3 loop spans 13 amino acids. This receptor was identified in a human donor with Susac syndrome. Sample: CD4+ T cells from PBMCs. The chain joins TRBV27 to TRBJ1-1; TRBD1 matches 8 bases. CDR3 loop: CASIRTGSTEAFF. As DNA, the CDR3 is TGTGCCAGCATCCGGACAGGGAGCACTGAAGCTTTCTTT.